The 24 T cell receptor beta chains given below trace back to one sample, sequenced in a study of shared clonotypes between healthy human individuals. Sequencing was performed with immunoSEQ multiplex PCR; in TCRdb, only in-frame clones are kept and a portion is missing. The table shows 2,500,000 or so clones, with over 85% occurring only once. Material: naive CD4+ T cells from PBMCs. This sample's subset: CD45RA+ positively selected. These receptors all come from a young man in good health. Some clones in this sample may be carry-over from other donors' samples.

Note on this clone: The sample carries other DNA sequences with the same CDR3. The CDR3, as DNA: TGTGCCAGCTCCCCGGGACTAGCCGTTAACACCGGGGAGCTGTTTTTT. Its protein product is CASSPGLAVNTGELFF. This rearrangement joins TRBV18 to TRBJ2-2; 9 positions agree with TRBD2. Trimming took 6 bases from V and 2 from J; bases not matched to a gene: 7. The CDR3 length is 16 residues. The germline V gene has CDR1 KGHSH and CDR2 LQKENI.

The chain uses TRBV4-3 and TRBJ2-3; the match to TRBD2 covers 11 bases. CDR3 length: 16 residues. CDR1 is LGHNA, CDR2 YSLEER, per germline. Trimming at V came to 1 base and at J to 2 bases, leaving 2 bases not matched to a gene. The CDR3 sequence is CASSQVAGGTTDTQYF. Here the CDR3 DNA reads TGCGCCAGCAGCCAAGTAGCGGGAGGGACCACAGATACGCAGTATTTT.

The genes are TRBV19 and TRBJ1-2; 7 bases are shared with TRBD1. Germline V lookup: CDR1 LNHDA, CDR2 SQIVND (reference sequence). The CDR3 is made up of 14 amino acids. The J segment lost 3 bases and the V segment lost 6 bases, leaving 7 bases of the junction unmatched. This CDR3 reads CASSLQGLYYGYTF. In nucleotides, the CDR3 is TGTGCCAGTAGCCTACAGGGGTTATACTATGGCTACACCTTC. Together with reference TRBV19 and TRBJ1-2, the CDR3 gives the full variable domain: DGGITQSPKYLFRKEGQNVTLSCEQNLNHDAMYWYRQDPGQGLRLIYYSQIVNDFQKGDIAEGYSVSREKKESFPLTVTSAQKNPTAFYLCASSLQGLYYGYTFGSGTRLTVV.

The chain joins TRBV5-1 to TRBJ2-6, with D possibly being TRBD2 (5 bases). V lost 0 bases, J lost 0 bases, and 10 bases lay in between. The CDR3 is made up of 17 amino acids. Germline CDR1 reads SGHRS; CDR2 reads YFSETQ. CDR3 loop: CASSLAEGYSGANVLTF. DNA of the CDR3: TGCGCCAGCAGCTTGGCCGAGGGCTACTCTGGGGCCAACGTCCTGACTTTC.

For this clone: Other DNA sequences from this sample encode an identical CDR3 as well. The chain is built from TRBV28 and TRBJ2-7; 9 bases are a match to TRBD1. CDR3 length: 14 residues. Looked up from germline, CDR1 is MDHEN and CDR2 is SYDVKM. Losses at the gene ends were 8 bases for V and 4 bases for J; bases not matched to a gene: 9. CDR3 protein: CASSGTGGVYEQYF. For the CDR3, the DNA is TGTGCCAGCTCGGGAACAGGGGGCGTTTACGAGCAGTACTTC. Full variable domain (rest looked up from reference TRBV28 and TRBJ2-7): DVKVTQSSRYLVKRTGEKVFLECVQDMDHENMFWYRQDPGLGLRLIYFSYDVKMKEKGDIPEGYSVSREKKERFSLILESASTNQTSMYLCASSGTGGVYEQYFGPGTRLTVT.

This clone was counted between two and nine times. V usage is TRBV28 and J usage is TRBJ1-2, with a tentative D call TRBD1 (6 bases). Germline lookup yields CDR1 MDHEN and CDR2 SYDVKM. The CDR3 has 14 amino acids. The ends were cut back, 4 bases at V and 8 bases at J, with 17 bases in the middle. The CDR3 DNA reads TGTGCCAGCAGTTCCGGACAGACCTCGAAGGGCTACACCTTC. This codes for CASSSGQTSKGYTF.

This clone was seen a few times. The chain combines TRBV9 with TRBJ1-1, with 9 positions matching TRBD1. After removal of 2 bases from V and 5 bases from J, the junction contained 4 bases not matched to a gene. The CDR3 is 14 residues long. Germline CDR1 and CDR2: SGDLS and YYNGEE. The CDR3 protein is CASSVQTGGTEAFF. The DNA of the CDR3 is TGTGCCAGCAGCGTCCAGACAGGGGGGACTGAAGCTTTCTTT.

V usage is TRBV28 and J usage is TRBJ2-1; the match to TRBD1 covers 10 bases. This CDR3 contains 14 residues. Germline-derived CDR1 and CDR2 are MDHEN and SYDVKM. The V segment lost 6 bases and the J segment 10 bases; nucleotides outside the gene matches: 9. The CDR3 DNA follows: TGTGCCAGCAGCCTAAGACAGGGGGCGCGCGAGCAGTTCTTC. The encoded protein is CASSLRQGAREQFF.

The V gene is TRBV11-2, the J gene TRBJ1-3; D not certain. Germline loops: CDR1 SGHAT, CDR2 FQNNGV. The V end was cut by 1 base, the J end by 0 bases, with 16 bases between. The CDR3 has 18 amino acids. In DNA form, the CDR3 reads TGTGCCAGCAGCTTAGCCCCAGCAGGACCGATCTCTGGAAACACCATATATTTT. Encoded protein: CASSLAPAGPISGNTIYF.

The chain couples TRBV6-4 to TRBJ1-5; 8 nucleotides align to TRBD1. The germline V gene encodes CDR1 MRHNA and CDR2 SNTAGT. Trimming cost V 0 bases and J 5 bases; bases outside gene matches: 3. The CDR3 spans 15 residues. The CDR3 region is CASSDSKQGDQPQHF. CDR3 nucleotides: TGTGCCAGCAGTGACTCCAAACAGGGGGATCAGCCCCAGCATTTT.

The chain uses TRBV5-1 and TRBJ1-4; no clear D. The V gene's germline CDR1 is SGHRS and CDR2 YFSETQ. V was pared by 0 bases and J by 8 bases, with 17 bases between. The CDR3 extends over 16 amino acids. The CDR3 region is CASSLDPTATIEKLFF. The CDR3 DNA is TGCGCCAGCAGCTTGGACCCTACCGCGACAATAGAAAAACTGTTTTTT.

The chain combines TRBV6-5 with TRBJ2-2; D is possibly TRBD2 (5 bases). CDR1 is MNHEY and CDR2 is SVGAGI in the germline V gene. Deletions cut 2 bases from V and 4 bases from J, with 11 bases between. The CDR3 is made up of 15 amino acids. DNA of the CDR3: TGTGCCAGCAGTTACGCCGGACTGTTCACCGGGGAGCTGTTTTTT. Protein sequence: CASSYAGLFTGELFF.

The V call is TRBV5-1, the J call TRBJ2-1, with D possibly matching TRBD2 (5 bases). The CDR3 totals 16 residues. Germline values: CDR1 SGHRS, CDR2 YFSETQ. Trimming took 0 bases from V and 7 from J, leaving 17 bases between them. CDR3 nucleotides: TGCGCCAGCAGCTTGGGGGTCCCCGGACTTACAAATGAGCAGTTCTTC. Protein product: CASSLGVPGLTNEQFF.

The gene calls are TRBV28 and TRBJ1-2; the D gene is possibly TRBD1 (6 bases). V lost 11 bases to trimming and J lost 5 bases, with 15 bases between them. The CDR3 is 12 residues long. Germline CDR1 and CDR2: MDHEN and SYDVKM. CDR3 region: CASTGTIYGYTF. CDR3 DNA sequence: TGTGCCTCGACCGGGACAATTTATGGCTACACCTTC.

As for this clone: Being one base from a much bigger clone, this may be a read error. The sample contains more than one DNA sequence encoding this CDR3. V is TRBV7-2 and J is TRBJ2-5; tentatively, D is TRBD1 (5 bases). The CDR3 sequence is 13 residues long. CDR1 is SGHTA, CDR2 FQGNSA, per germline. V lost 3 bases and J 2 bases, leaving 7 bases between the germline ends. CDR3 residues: CASSFDRQETQYF. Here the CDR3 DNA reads TGTGCCAGCAGCTTCGACAGACAAGAGACCCAGTACTTC. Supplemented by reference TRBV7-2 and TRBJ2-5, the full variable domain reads GAGVSQSPSNKVTEKGKDVELRCDPISGHTALYWYRQSLGQGLEFLIYFQGNSAPDKSGLPSDRFSAERTGGSVSTLTIQRTQQEDSAVYLCASSFDRQETQYFGPGTRLLVL.

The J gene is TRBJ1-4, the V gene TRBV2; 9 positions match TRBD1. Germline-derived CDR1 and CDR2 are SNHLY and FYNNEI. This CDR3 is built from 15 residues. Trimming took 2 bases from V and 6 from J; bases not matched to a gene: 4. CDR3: CASSERTGAYEKLFF. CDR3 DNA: TGTGCCAGCAGTGAAAGGACAGGGGCATATGAAAAACTGTTTTTT.

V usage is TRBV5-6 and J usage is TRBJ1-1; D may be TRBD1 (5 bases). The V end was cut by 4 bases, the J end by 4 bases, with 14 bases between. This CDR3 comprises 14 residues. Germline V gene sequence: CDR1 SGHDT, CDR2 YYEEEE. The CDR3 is CASSRRPGGTEAFF. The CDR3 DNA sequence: TGTGCCAGCAGCCGACGTCCTGGGGGCACTGAAGCTTTCTTT. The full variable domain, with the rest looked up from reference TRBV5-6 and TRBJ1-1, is DAGVTQSPTHLIKTRGQQVTLRCSPKSGHDTVSWYQQALGQGPQFIFQYYEEEERQRGNFPDRFSGHQFPNYSSELNVNALLLGDSALYLCASSRRPGGTEAFFGQGTRLTVV.

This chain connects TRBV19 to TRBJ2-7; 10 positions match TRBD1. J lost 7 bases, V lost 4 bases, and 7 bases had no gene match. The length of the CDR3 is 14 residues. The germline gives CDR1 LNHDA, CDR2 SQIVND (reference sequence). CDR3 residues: CASSTGTGASEQYF. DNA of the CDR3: TGTGCCAGTAGTACCGGGACAGGGGCCTCTGAGCAGTACTTC.

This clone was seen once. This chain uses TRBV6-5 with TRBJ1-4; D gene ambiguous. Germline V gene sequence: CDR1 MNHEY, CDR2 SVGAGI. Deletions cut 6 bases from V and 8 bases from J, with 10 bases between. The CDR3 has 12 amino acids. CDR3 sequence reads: CASRGVDEKLFF. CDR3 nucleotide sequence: TGTGCCAGCAGGGGTGTTGACGAAAAACTGTTTTTT.

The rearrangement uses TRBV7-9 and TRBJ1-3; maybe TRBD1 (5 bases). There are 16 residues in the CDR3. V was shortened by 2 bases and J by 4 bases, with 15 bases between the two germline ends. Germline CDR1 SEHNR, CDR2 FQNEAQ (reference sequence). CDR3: CASSLHGTENGNTIYF. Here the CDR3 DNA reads TGTGCCAGCAGCTTACACGGGACGGAAAACGGAAACACCATATATTTT.

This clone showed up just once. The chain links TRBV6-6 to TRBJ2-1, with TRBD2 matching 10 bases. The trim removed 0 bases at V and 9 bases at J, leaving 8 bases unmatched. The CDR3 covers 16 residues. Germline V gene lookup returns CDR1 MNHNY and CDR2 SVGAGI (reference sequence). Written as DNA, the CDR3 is TGTGCCAGCAGTTACTCGGTCGAGCGGGAGGGCCTTGAGCAGTTCTTC. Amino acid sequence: CASSYSVEREGLEQFF.

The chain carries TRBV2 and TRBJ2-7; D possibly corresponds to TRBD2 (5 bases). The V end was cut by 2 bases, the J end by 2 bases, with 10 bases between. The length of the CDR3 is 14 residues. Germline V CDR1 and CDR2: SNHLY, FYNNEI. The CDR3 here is CASSESDGAYEQYF. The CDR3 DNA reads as TGTGCCAGCAGTGAAAGCGACGGGGCCTACGAGCAGTACTTC.

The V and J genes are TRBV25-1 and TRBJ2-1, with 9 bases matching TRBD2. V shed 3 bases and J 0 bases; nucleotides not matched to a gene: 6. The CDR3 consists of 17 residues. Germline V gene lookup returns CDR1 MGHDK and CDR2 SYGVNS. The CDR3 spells CASSEWREGYSYNEQFF. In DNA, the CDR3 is TGTGCCAGCAGTGAGTGGCGGGAGGGGTACTCCTACAATGAGCAGTTCTTC.

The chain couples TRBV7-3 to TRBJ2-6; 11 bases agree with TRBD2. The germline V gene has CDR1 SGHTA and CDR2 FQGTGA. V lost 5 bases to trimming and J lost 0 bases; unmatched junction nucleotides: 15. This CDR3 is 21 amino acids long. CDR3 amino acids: CASSLIGLAGGPSSGANVLTF. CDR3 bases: TGTGCCAGCAGCCTCATAGGGCTAGCGGGAGGACCTTCCTCTGGGGCCAACGTCCTGACTTTC.